The next 27 T cell receptor beta chains were all read from a single sample in a study of T cell repertoires in cytomegalovirus infection. Via MiXCR, TCRdb re-called the reads, giving one row per CDR3 protein. The table shows hundreds of thousands of distinct CDR3 sequences, with roughly 17% occurring only once. The sequencing input was PBMCs. The receptors shown here come from a human donor in good health (CMV status not recorded). Some clones in this sample may be carry-over from other donors' samples.

This clonotype was seen at least ten times. The genes are TRBV18 and TRBJ2-3; D gene unclear. The CDR3 has 13 amino acids. The ends were cut back, 8 bases at V and 0 bases at J, with 9 bases in the middle. Germline CDR1 is KGHSH and CDR2 is LQKENI. CDR3 coding DNA: TGTGCCAGCAGCTCGACCAGCACAGATACGCAGTATTTT. Encoded protein: CASSSTSTDTQYF.

This clonotype occurred a few times. This sequence joins TRBV9 and TRBJ1-3, with D perhaps TRBD1 (6 bases). Per germline, CDR1 SGDLS and CDR2 YYNGEE. This CDR3 is 17 amino acids long. V lost 0 bases, J lost 2 bases, and 15 bases lay in between. As DNA, the CDR3 is TGTGCCAGCAGCGTAGATGGGAACAGGGCGGCTGGAAACACCATATATTTT. Translating it yields CASSVDGNRAAGNTIYF.

CDR3 nucleotide sequence: TGTGCCAGCGGTCAAAGTGGTACGGGGAATGAGCAGTTCTTC. It translates to CASGQSGTGNEQFF. The V call is TRBV12-3 or TRBV12-4, the J call TRBJ2-1; TRBD2 is a possible D gene (5 bases). There are 14 residues in the CDR3. V dropped 8 bases and J dropped 7 bases, with 18 bases sitting between them.

This clonotype was found a few times. The genes are TRBV6-1 and TRBJ2-7, with D perhaps TRBD1 (5 bases). The V end was cut by 6 bases, the J end by 0 bases, with 12 bases between. The CDR3 length is 14 residues. Germline CDR1 reads MNHNS; CDR2 reads SASEGT. The chain's CDR3 is CASSWGSDSYEQYF. DNA of the CDR3: TGTGCCAGCAGCTGGGGCTCCGACTCCTACGAGCAGTACTTC.

This clonotype was seen many times. The CDR3 sequence: CASSSLRRGSYNEQFF. The CDR3 DNA reads as TGCGCCAGCAGCTCACTACGGAGGGGGTCGTACAATGAGCAGTTCTTC. The chain carries TRBV5-1 and TRBJ2-1; D might be TRBD1 or TRBD2, each matching 6 bases. The germline V gene has CDR1 SGHRS and CDR2 YFSETQ. The V gene lost 3 bases and the J gene lost 4 bases, with 17 bases spanning the gap. The CDR3 sequence is 16 residues long. Full variable domain (outside the CDR3, taken from reference TRBV5-1 and TRBJ2-1): KAGVTQTPRYLIKTRGQQVTLSCSPISGHRSVSWYQQTPGQGLQFLFEYFSETQRNKGNFPGRFSGRQFSNSRSEMNVSTLELGDSALYLCASSSLRRGSYNEQFFGPGTRLTVL.

This clonotype has just a few counts. CDR3 sequence: CASSQVGTSGRYNEQFF. The CDR3 region has the DNA TGCGCCAGCAGCCAAGTCGGGACTAGCGGGAGATACAATGAGCAGTTCTTC. The chain links TRBV4-1 to TRBJ2-1; 14 nucleotides match TRBD2. The junction had 3 bases not matched to a gene; V was cut back by 1 base and J by 4 bases. The CDR3 runs to 17 residues. Germline CDR1 is MGHRA and CDR2 is YSYEKL.

The V and J genes are TRBV24-1 and TRBJ2-7; no clear D. Trimming pared 7 bases from V and 6 bases from J, leaving 12 bases between. CDR3 length equals 12 residues. In germline, CDR1 is KGHDR, CDR2 SFDVKD. CDR3 amino acids: CATSSPSSEQYF. DNA of the CDR3: TGTGCCACCAGCTCCCCCAGCTCCGAGCAGTACTTC.

This chain joins TRBV29-1 and TRBJ1-2; D is unclear. The CDR3 is 15 residues long. Trimming stripped 4 bases from V and 5 bases from J, with 20 bases between. CDR1 is SQVTM, CDR2 ANQGSEA, per germline. This CDR3 is CSVVPPRGLVYGYTF. The CDR3 DNA reads as TGCAGCGTTGTTCCCCCTCGTGGGTTGGTATATGGCTACACCTTC.

This clonotype was seen only a few times. The chain links TRBV12-3 or TRBV12-4 to TRBJ1-2; D gene ambiguous. The CDR3 length is 14 residues. V gave up 6 bases and J gave up 4 bases, with 15 bases separating them. The CDR3 coding sequence is TGTGCCAGCAGCCTAGATGGTCTCTCCTATGGCTACACCTTC. Translating it yields CASSLDGLSYGYTF.

A few counts support this clonotype. The V gene is TRBV20-1, the J gene TRBJ2-7; D perhaps matches TRBD1 (6 bases). V was clipped by 3 bases and J by 2 bases, with 14 bases between them. CDR1 and CDR2 (germline): DFQATT, SNEGSKA (reference sequence). The CDR3 loop spans 14 amino acids. CDR3 in DNA: TGCAGTGCTAGTGGGGGCGGGCATACCTACGAGCAGTACTTC. It yields the protein CSASGGGHTYEQYF.

The rearrangement links TRBV25-1 to TRBJ2-5; perhaps TRBD1 as D (5 bases). In germline, CDR1 is MGHDK, CDR2 SYGVNS. V dropped 1 base and J dropped 1 base, with 10 bases sitting between them. The CDR3 has 15 residues. The CDR3 DNA reads as TGTGCCAGCAGTGAATTTTTTGACAGCCAAGAGACCCAGTACTTC. It yields the protein CASSEFFDSQETQYF.

This clonotype was recorded many times. This chain joins TRBV12-3 or TRBV12-4 and TRBJ1-2; D is uncertain. V lost 6 bases and J 1 base, leaving 15 bases between the germline ends. There are 15 residues in the CDR3. This CDR3 is CASSFRRMVNYGYTF. As DNA, the CDR3 is TGTGCCAGCAGCTTTCGACGGATGGTTAACTATGGCTACACCTTC.

There are a few counts of this clonotype. The gene calls are TRBV6-5 and TRBJ2-1; the match to TRBD1 covers 7 bases. V shed 6 bases and J 2 bases; nucleotides not matched to a gene: 4. Germline CDR1 is MNHEY and CDR2 is SVGAGI. The CDR3 is 14 amino acids. DNA of the CDR3: TGTGCCAGCAGACAGGGGACAACCTACAATGAGCAGTTCTTC. Protein sequence: CASRQGTTYNEQFF.

The chain is built from TRBV4-2 and TRBJ2-7; D not certain. Trimming pared 0 bases from V and 9 bases from J, leaving 15 bases between. CDR1 is LGHNA, CDR2 YNFKEQ, per germline. The CDR3 runs 14 residues. CDR3 amino acids: CASSQDFRGEGQYF. In DNA, the CDR3 is TGTGCCAGCAGCCAAGATTTTCGTGGGGAAGGGCAGTACTTC.

CDR3 nucleotides: TGCAGTGCTAGGGGCAGGAACACTGAAGCTTTCTTT. Protein: CSARGRNTEAFF. This chain joins TRBV20-1 and TRBJ1-1; D gene uncertain. Trimming removed 3 bases at V and 1 base at J, with 6 bases between. The CDR3 length is 12 residues. Per germline, CDR1 DFQATT and CDR2 SNEGSKA (reference sequence).

A note on this clonotype: At one end the junction does not follow the germline gene, possibly because of a read error. J is TRBJ1-4 and V is TRBV7-6, with D perhaps TRBD1 (6 bases). The length of the CDR3 is 13 residues. Per the germline V gene, CDR1 is SGHVS and CDR2 is FNYEAQ. This CDR3 is CASSLGAGEKLFF. CDR3 nucleotide sequence: TGTGCTAGCAGCTTGGGGGCCGGTGAAAAACTGTTTTTT. The full variable domain, completed using reference TRBV7-6 and TRBJ1-4, is GAGVSQSPRYKVTKRGQDVALRCDPISGHVSLYWYRQALGQGPEFLTYFNYEAQQDKSGLPNDRFSAERPEGSISTLTIQRTEQRDSAMYRCASSLGAGEKLFFGSGTQLSVL.

The genes are TRBV28 and TRBJ1-5; a weak D match, TRBD1 (6 bases). CDR3 length: 15 amino acids. Per the germline V gene, CDR1 is MDHEN and CDR2 is SYDVKM. V was clipped by 4 bases and J by 7 bases, with 17 bases between them. Here the CDR3 reads CASSSPTGTYQPQHF. CDR3 in DNA: TGTGCCAGCAGTTCACCAACCGGGACATACCAGCCCCAGCATTTT.

This chain connects TRBV20-1 to TRBJ2-7, with 10 bases aligning to TRBD2. This CDR3 has 14 amino acids. After removal of 5 bases from V and 5 bases from J, the junction contained 9 bases not matched to a gene. The germline V gene has CDR1 DFQATT and CDR2 SNEGSKA (reference sequence). CDR3 sequence reads: CSAVQAGGPHEQYF. The CDR3, as DNA: TGCAGTGCTGTCCAAGCGGGGGGGCCCCACGAGCAGTACTTC.

The chain joins TRBV25-1 to TRBJ2-7; no clear D gene. The ends were cut back, 6 bases at V and 4 bases at J, with 10 bases in the middle. This CDR3 comprises 12 residues. Germline CDR1 MGHDK, CDR2 SYGVNS. CDR3 loop: CASRHTAYEQYF. The CDR3 DNA is TGTGCCAGCAGGCATACGGCTTACGAGCAGTACTTC.

This clonotype was seen more than once but under ten times. The chain employs TRBV20-1 and TRBJ1-1; D possibly corresponds to TRBD1 (5 bases). Trimming took off 7 bases at V and 1 base at J, with 16 bases between the two ends. This CDR3 is 14 amino acids long. The germline V gene encodes CDR1 DFQATT and CDR2 SNEGSKA (reference sequence). The CDR3 coding sequence is TGCAGTGTCCTACGAGGGGCCGCGAACACTGAAGCTTTCTTT. Protein product: CSVLRGAANTEAFF.

There are a few counts of this clonotype. V is TRBV29-1 and J is TRBJ2-2; TRBD1 is a possible D gene (5 bases). CDR1 and CDR2 (germline): SQVTM, ANQGSEA. V lost 6 bases and J 4 bases, leaving 15 bases between the germline ends. The CDR3 is made up of 14 amino acids. CDR3 bases: TGCAGCGTGAAAGCAGGGCGGAGCACCGGGGAGCTGTTTTTT. Its translation: CSVKAGRSTGELFF.

In this sample, this clonotype turned up a few times. The rearrangement links TRBV6-6 to TRBJ2-3; D not certain. Germline V lookup: CDR1 MNHNY, CDR2 SVGAGI (reference sequence). V was cut by 2 bases and J by 2 bases, with 14 bases left in between. CDR3 size: 16 residues. The CDR3 region has the DNA TGTGCCAGCAGTTACAGAGCTGGCGGCCCCACAGATACGCAGTATTTT. This sequence encodes CASSYRAGGPTDTQYF.

The chain is built from TRBV6-1 and TRBJ1-5; perhaps TRBD1 as D (6 bases). The CDR3 covers 13 residues. Trimming shortened V by 5 bases and J by 5 bases, and 10 bases separated the two germline ends. The V gene's germline CDR1 is MNHNS and CDR2 SASEGT. Here the CDR3 DNA reads TGTGCCAGCAGTACCCGGGGGCATCAGCCCCAGCATTTT. Encoded protein: CASSTRGHQPQHF.

The V call is TRBV5-1, the J call TRBJ2-7; D uncertain. Trimming cost V 4 bases and J 2 bases, with 19 bases left between them. CDR1 is SGHRS, CDR2 YFSETQ, per germline. The length of the CDR3 is 16 residues. CDR3 loop: CASSPLTAPITYEQYF. In nucleotides, the CDR3 is TGCGCCAGCAGCCCTCTGACTGCTCCAATTACCTACGAGCAGTACTTC.

This clonotype was detected only a few times. The chain recombines TRBV6-1 with TRBJ1-1; tentative D call: TRBD1 (6 bases). The germline V gene encodes CDR1 MNHNS and CDR2 SASEGT. This CDR3 is 15 amino acids long. Trimming took 5 bases from V and 4 from J, leaving 17 bases between them. The DNA of the CDR3 is TGTGCCAGCAGTAATACCCCAGGACAGTTCACTGAAGCTTTCTTT. This sequence encodes CASSNTPGQFTEAFF.

In its sample, this clonotype was seen a few times. The V and J genes are TRBV7-6 and TRBJ2-5; TRBD2 matches at 8 bases. V trimming: 3 bases; J trimming: 1 base; junction bases outside the gene matches: 7. Germline lookup yields CDR1 SGHVS and CDR2 FNYEAQ. The CDR3 has 16 amino acids. Here the CDR3 reads CASSFRGTSGQETQYF. Written as DNA, the CDR3 is TGTGCCAGCAGCTTTAGGGGAACTAGCGGCCAAGAGACCCAGTACTTC. Variable domain in full (rest from reference TRBV7-6 and TRBJ2-5): GAGVSQSPRYKVTKRGQDVALRCDPISGHVSLYWYRQALGQGPEFLTYFNYEAQQDKSGLPNDRFSAERPEGSISTLTIQRTEQRDSAMYRCASSFRGTSGQETQYFGPGTRLLVL.

The chain recombines TRBV5-6 with TRBJ2-5, with D possibly TRBD1 on 6 matching bases. The V end lost 7 bases, the J end lost 1 base, and 14 bases lay between the germline ends. This CDR3 comprises 14 residues. Germline V gene data show CDR1 as SGHDT and CDR2 as YYEEEE. The DNA for the CDR3 is TGTGCCAGCGTGACCGGGACACTCCAAGAGACCCAGTACTTC. Encoded protein: CASVTGTLQETQYF.